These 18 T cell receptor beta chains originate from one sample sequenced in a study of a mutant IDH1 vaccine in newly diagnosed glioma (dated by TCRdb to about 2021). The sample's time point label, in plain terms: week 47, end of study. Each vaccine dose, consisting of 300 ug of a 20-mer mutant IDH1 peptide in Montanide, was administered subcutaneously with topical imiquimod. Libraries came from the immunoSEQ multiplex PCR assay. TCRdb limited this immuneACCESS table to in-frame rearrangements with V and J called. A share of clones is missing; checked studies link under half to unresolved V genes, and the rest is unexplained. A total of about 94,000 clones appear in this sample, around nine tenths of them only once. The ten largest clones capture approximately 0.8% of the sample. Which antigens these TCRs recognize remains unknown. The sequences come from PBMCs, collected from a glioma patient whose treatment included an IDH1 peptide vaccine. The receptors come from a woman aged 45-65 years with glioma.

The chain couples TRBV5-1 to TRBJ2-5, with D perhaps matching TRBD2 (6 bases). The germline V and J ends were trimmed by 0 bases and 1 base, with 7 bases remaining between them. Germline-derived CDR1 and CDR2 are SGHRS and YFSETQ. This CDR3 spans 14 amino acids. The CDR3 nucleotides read TGCGCCAGCAGCTTGGGGACTATCCAAGAGACCCAGTACTTC. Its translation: CASSLGTIQETQYF.

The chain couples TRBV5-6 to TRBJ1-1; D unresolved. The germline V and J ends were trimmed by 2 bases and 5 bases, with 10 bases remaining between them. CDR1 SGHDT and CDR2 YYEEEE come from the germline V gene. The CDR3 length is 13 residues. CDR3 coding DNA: TGTGCCAGCAGCTTCGGCGGGGTTACTGAAGCTTTCTTT. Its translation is CASSFGGVTEAFF.

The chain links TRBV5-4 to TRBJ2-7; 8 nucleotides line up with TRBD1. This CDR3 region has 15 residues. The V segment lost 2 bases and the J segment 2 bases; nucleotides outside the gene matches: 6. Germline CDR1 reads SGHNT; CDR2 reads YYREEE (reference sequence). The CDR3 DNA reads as TGTGCCAGCAGCTTTGGGACAGGAATTACCTACGAGCAGTACTTC. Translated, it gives CASSFGTGITYEQYF.

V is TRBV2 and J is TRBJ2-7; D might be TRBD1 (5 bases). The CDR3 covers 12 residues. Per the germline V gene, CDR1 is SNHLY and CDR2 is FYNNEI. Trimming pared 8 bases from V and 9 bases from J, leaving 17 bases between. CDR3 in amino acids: CASLLRVPVQYF. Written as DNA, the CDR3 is TGTGCCAGCCTCCTCAGGGTGCCGGTGCAGTACTTC.

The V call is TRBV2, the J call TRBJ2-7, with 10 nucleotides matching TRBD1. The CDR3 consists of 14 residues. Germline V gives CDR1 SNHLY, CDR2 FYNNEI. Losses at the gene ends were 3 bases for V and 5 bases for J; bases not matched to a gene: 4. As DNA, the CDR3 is TGTGCCAGCAGTGAGGACAGGGGGTTAAACGAGCAGTACTTC. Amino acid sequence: CASSEDRGLNEQYF. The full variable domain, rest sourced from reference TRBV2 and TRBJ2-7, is EPEVTQTPSHQVTQMGQEVILRCVPISNHLYFYWYRQILGQKVEFLVSFYNNEISEKSEIFDDQFSVERPDGSNFTLKIRSTKLEDSAMYFCASSEDRGLNEQYFGPGTRLTVT.

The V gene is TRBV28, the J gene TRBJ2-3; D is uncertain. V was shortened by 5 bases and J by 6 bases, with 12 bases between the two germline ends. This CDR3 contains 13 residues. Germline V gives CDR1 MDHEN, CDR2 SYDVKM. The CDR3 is CASSITGRDTQYF. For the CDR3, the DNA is TGTGCCAGCAGTATTACGGGTCGGGATACGCAGTATTTT.

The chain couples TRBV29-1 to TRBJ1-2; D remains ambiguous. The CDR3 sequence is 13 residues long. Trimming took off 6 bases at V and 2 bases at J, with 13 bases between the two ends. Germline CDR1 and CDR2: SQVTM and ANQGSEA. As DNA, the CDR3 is TGCAGCGTAGACCCTCAAGGAAACTATGGCTACACCTTC. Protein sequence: CSVDPQGNYGYTF.

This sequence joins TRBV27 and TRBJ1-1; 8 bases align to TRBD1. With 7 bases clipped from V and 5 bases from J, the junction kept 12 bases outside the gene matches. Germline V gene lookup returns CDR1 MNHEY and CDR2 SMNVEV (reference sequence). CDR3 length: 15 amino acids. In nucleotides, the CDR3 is TGTGCCAGCATTCCGGTCGACAGGGGAGGTACTGAAGCTTTCTTT. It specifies CASIPVDRGGTEAFF.

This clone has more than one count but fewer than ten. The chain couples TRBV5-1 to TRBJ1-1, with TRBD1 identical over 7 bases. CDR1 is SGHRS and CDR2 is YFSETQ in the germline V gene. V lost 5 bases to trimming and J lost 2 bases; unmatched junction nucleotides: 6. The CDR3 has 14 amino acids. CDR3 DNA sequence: TGCGCCAGCAGTCTACAGGGGAGAAACACTGAAGCTTTCTTT. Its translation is CASSLQGRNTEAFF.

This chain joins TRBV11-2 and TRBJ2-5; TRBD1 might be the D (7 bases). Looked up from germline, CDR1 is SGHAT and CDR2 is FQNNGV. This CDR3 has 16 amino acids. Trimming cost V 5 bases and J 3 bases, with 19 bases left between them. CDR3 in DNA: TGTGCCAGCAGCCCGTGGGACAGCCGGAGGGAAGAGACCCAGTACTTC. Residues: CASSPWDSRREETQYF.

The CDR3 loop reads CASSVASNQPQHF. DNA of the CDR3: TGTGCCAGCAGTGTGGCCAGCAATCAGCCCCAGCATTTT. J is TRBJ1-5 and V is TRBV6-1; no clear D. The ends were cut back, 4 bases at V and 1 base at J, with 5 bases in the middle. Germline CDR1 MNHNS, CDR2 SASEGT. This CDR3 contains 13 residues.

The CDR3 bases are TGTGCCAGCAGCTCCGGACAGCGAAAGGATTCTACGCAGTATTTT. Amino acids: CASSSGQRKDSTQYF. The rearrangement joins TRBV7-9 to TRBJ2-3; a weak D match, TRBD1 (6 bases). The CDR3 runs 15 residues. With 4 bases removed from V and 8 bases from J, the gap between germline ends came to 19 bases. Germline V CDR1 and CDR2: SEHNR, FQNEAQ (reference sequence).

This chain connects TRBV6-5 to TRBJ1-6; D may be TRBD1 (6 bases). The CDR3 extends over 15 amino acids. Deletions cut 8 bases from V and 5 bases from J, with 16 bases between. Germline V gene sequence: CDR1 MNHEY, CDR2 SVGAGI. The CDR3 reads CASARDTSHNSPLHF. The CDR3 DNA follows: TGTGCCAGCGCGAGGGACACGAGCCATAATTCACCCCTCCACTTT.

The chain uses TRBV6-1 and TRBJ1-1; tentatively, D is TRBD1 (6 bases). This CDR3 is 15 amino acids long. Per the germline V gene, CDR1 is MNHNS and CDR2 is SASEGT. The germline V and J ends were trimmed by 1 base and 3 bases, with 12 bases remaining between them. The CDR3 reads CASSEVGEGDTEAFF. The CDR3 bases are TGTGCCAGCAGTGAAGTAGGGGAGGGGGACACTGAAGCTTTCTTT.

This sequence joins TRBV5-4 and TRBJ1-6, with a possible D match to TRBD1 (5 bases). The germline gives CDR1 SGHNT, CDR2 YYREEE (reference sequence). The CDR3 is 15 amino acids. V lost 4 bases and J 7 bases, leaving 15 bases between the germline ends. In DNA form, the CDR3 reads TGTGCCAGCAGCGGGGCAGGGTCCAAGAATTCACCCCTCCACTTT. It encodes CASSGAGSKNSPLHF. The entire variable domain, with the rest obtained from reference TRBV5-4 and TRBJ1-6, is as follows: ETGVTQSPTHLIKTRGQQVTLRCSSQSGHNTVSWYQQALGQGPQFIFQYYREEENGRGNFPPRFSGLQFPNYSSELNVNALELDDSALYLCASSGAGSKNSPLHFGNGTRLTVT.

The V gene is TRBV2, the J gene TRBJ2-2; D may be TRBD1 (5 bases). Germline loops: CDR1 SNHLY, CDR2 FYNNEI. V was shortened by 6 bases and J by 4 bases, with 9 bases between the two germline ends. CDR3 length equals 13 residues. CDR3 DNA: TGTGCCAGCAGACCTCAGGGCACCGGGGAGCTGTTTTTT. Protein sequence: CASRPQGTGELFF.

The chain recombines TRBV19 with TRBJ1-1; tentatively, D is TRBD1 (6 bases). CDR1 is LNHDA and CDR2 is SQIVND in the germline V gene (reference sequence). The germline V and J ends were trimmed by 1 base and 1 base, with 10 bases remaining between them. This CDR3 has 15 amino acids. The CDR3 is CASSIASGANTEAFF. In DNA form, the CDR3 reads TGTGCCAGTAGTATAGCTTCAGGGGCGAACACTGAAGCTTTCTTT.

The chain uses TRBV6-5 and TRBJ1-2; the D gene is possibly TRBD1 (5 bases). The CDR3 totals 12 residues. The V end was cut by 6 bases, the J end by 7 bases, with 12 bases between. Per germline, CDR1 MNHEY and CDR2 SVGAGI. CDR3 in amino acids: CASRTGPSGYTF. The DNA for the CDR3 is TGTGCCAGCAGAACAGGCCCCTCTGGCTACACCTTC.